The 15 T cell receptor beta chains listed next were all sequenced from one sample in a study of T cells in tuberculosis. Assay: immunoSEQ multiplex PCR; the TCRdb copy retains only in-frame clones and omits some. The data contain approximately 30,000 clones, about 97% of them singletons. Sequenced material: PBMCs. The receptors were sampled from a donor aged 10 to 29 with latent tuberculosis or without tuberculosis infection.

V usage is TRBV2 and J usage is TRBJ1-4; the match to TRBD1 covers 10 bases. The V gene's germline CDR1 is SNHLY and CDR2 FYNNEI. J was trimmed by 8 bases and V by 6 bases; bases with no gene match: 9. The CDR3 is 15 residues long. CDR3 coding DNA: TGTGCCAGCAGGAAACCGGGACAGGGGCCCGAAAAACTGTTTTTT. It specifies CASRKPGQGPEKLFF.

Details on this clone: Relative to the germline gene, one junction end is altered; a read error may explain this. The J gene is TRBJ2-7, the V gene TRBV19; TRBD1 agrees at 8 bases. The germline CDR1 and CDR2 sequences are LNHDA and SQIVND (reference sequence). The CDR3 is 13 amino acids. CDR3 coding DNA: TGTGCCAGTAGTATGACAGGCGGGACAGGAATCAACTTC. Residues: CASSMTGGTGINF.

The V and J genes are TRBV29-1 and TRBJ2-1, with D hard to call. Trimming shortened V by 1 base and J by 8 bases, and 12 bases separated the two germline ends. This CDR3 is 13 amino acids long. From germline, CDR1 is SQVTM and CDR2 ANQGSEA. The CDR3 spells CSVEGQVFDEQFF. The CDR3 coding sequence is TGCAGCGTTGAAGGGCAAGTGTTCGATGAGCAGTTCTTC.

The chain is built from TRBV5-1 and TRBJ1-1; 7 nucleotides align to TRBD1. V was pared by 5 bases and J by 5 bases, with 12 bases of the junction left unmatched. This CDR3 is built from 15 residues. Germline CDR1 and CDR2: SGHRS and YFSETQ. This CDR3 reads CASRPGPGGRTEAFF. The CDR3 bases are TGCGCCAGCAGGCCGGGTCCAGGGGGACGGACTGAAGCTTTCTTT.

V usage is TRBV6-6 and J usage is TRBJ1-4; no definite D call. Between the trimmed V and J ends, which lost 5 bases and 8 bases, there was a span of 6 bases. The CDR3 runs 11 residues. The germline V gene has CDR1 MNHNY and CDR2 SVGAGI (reference sequence). This CDR3 reads CASSPYEKLFF. The CDR3 DNA is TGTGCCAGCAGTCCCTACGAAAAACTGTTTTTT.

The chain links TRBV21-1 to TRBJ2-3; the table calls TRBD2, which could not be checked here. TRBV21-1 is a pseudogene. This CDR3 has 15 residues. DNA of the CDR3: TGTGCCAGCAGCAAATTTTCCAGAGGAACAGATACGCAGTATTTT. Residues: CASSKFSRGTDTQYF.

CDR3 region: CASSQDSYEQYF. CDR3 bases: TGCGCCAGCAGCCAGGACAGCTACGAGCAGTACTTC. The chain is built from TRBV4-1 and TRBJ2-7, with a possible D match to TRBD1 (6 bases). Trimming took 3 bases from V and 3 from J, leaving 6 bases between them. Germline lookup yields CDR1 MGHRA and CDR2 YSYEKL. This CDR3 region has 12 residues.

Written as DNA, the CDR3 is TGTGCCAGCAGGACGGGACAATCCGACTATGGCTACACCTTC. Translating it yields CASRTGQSDYGYTF. V and J are TRBV28 and TRBJ1-2, with D possibly being TRBD1 (6 bases). Per germline, CDR1 MDHEN and CDR2 SYDVKM. V lost 6 bases and J 3 bases, leaving 14 bases between the germline ends. CDR3 length: 14 residues.

The chain has TRBV5-1 and TRBJ2-6; D might be TRBD1 (6 bases). Germline assignment: CDR1 SGHRS and CDR2 YFSETQ. Trimming removed 4 bases from V and 0 bases from J, with 17 bases in between. The length of the CDR3 is 18 residues. In DNA, the CDR3 is TGCGCCAGCAGCCGAACCCAACAGGGACCCTCTGGGGCCAACGTCCTGACTTTC. As protein: CASSRTQQGPSGANVLTF.

The J gene is TRBJ2-1, the V gene TRBV29-1; perhaps TRBD1 as D (6 bases). Germline CDR1 SQVTM, CDR2 ANQGSEA. Trimming removed 6 bases at V and 7 bases at J, with 10 bases between. CDR3 size: 11 residues. CDR3 nucleotides: TGCAGCGTGGCAGGGGTGAATGAGCAGTTCTTC. It yields the protein CSVAGVNEQFF.

The V call is TRBV25-1, the J call TRBJ1-2; D is uncertain. The germline V gene has CDR1 MGHDK and CDR2 SYGVNS. The CDR3 length is 13 residues. Trimming pared 4 bases from V and 4 bases from J, leaving 10 bases between. In nucleotides, the CDR3 is TGTGCCAGCAGTGGAGGGCTTGGCTATGGCTACACCTTC. It encodes CASSGGLGYGYTF.

As concerns this clone: Other DNA sequences in the sample encode the same CDR3. The chain combines TRBV29-1 with TRBJ2-7, with a weak D call TRBD1 (6 bases). Germline-derived CDR1 and CDR2 are SQVTM and ANQGSEA. Trimming pared 7 bases from V and 4 bases from J, leaving 11 bases between. The CDR3 spans 11 residues. CDR3 residues: CSALQGYEQYF. CDR3 nucleotide sequence: TGCAGCGCCCTACAGGGATACGAGCAGTACTTC.

This chain uses TRBV7-9 with TRBJ1-3, with D maybe TRBD1 (6 bases). Germline lookup yields CDR1 SEHNR and CDR2 FQNEAQ (reference sequence). V lost 5 bases, J lost 8 bases, and 25 bases lay in between. CDR3 length equals 17 residues. The CDR3 spells CASSQKGGIQKQDTIYF. CDR3 coding DNA: TGTGCCAGCAGCCAAAAGGGGGGGATACAAAAGCAGGACACCATATATTTT.

This chain connects TRBV11-2 to TRBJ2-7; 9 bases fit TRBD2. The CDR3 is made up of 15 amino acids. In germline, CDR1 is SGHAT, CDR2 FQNNGV. After removal of 4 bases from V and 2 bases from J, the junction contained 6 bases not matched to a gene. CDR3 amino acids: CASSSWAGGPYEQYF. CDR3 DNA sequence: TGTGCCAGCAGCTCTTGGGCGGGAGGGCCCTACGAGCAGTACTTC.

This clone has just one count. The V call is TRBV5-6, the J call TRBJ2-7; TRBD2 agrees at 11 bases. The V gene's germline CDR1 is SGHDT and CDR2 YYEEEE. This CDR3 region has 18 residues. The junction had 15 bases not matched to a gene; V was cut back by 4 bases and J by 3 bases. In DNA, the CDR3 is TGTGCCAGCAGCGAACATCGAATAGCGGGAGGGACCAGCTACGAGCAGTACTTC. Amino acid sequence: CASSEHRIAGGTSYEQYF.